The 21 T cell receptor beta chains in this list originate from one sample, sequenced in a study of T cell responses to AZD1222 COVID-19 vaccine. TCRdb keeps only in-frame clones here, not all; method: immunoSEQ multiplex PCR. This table holds some 130,000 clones, approximately 90% found once. The sample consisted of peripheral blood, taken on day 0 of AZD1222 vaccination. The receptors here all came from an adult in good health.

The gene calls are TRBV11-2 and TRBJ1-6, with TRBD1 as a possible D gene (5 bases). The CDR3 spans 18 residues. The germline V gene encodes CDR1 SGHAT and CDR2 FQNNGV. Trimming stripped 3 bases from V and 0 bases from J, with 15 bases between. The CDR3 region is CASSLGPIKSSYNSPLHF. In DNA, the CDR3 is TGTGCCAGCAGCTTGGGACCGATAAAAAGCTCCTATAATTCACCCCTCCACTTT.

This chain connects TRBV6-2 or TRBV6-3 to TRBJ2-6; the D is unclear. This CDR3 is built from 13 residues. Germline values: CDR1 MNHEY, CDR2 SVGEGT. Trimming removed 4 bases at V and 4 bases at J, with 5 bases between. The CDR3 nucleotides read TGTGCCAGCAGTTGGGCAGGGGCCAACGTCCTGACTTTC. Protein sequence: CASSWAGANVLTF.

The chain joins TRBV9 to TRBJ1-2; 7 nucleotides match TRBD1. From germline, CDR1 is SGDLS and CDR2 YYNGEE. This CDR3 has 13 residues. With V trimmed by 4 bases and J by 11 bases, 11 bases remained unmatched. Here the CDR3 reads CASSTRQGGMYTF. CDR3 bases: TGTGCCAGCAGCACCCGACAGGGCGGCATGTACACCTTC.

V and J are TRBV5-4 and TRBJ1-1; D perhaps matches TRBD1 (5 bases). The germline gives CDR1 SGHNT, CDR2 YYREEE (reference sequence). The CDR3 is 15 amino acids. V was clipped by 4 bases and J by 6 bases, with 19 bases between them. In DNA form, the CDR3 reads TGTGCCAGCAGCCCCGCCCCCCAGGGTACGGCTGAAGCTTTCTTT. Residues: CASSPAPQGTAEAFF.

The chain couples TRBV28 to TRBJ2-7; the D gene is possibly TRBD2 (6 bases). The CDR3 totals 12 residues. The germline CDR1 and CDR2 sequences are MDHEN and SYDVKM. V gave up 5 bases and J gave up 6 bases, with 11 bases separating them. The CDR3 protein is CASSPRDSEQYF. As DNA, the CDR3 is TGTGCCAGCAGTCCCAGGGACTCCGAGCAGTACTTC.

The chain couples TRBV7-9 to TRBJ2-3, with 7 nucleotides matching TRBD2. The CDR3 has 15 residues. The ends lost 3 bases at V and 9 bases at J; junction bases unmatched: 12. Germline V gene lookup returns CDR1 SEHNR and CDR2 FQNEAQ (reference sequence). CDR3 sequence reads: CASSFLGEGTRTQYF. CDR3 nucleotides: TGTGCCAGCAGCTTTCTAGGGGAGGGAACTAGGACGCAGTATTTT. The full variable domain, in which reference TRBV7-9 and TRBJ2-3 provide the parts outside the CDR3, is DTGVSQNPRHKITKRGQNVTFRCDPISEHNRLYWYRQTLGQGPEFLTYFQNEAQLEKSRLLSDRFSAERPKGSFSTLEIQRTEQGDSAMYLCASSFLGEGTRTQYFGPGTRLTVL.

The chain couples TRBV7-8 to TRBJ2-7, with D possibly being TRBD1 or TRBD2 (5 bases each). Germline loops: CDR1 SGHVS, CDR2 FQNEAQ. Trimming stripped 9 bases from V and 4 bases from J, with 19 bases between. The CDR3 contains 14 residues. CDR3 in amino acids: CASSFGGMRYEQYF. The CDR3 DNA is TGTGCCAGTTCCTTTGGGGGAATGAGATACGAGCAGTACTTC. The full variable domain, its missing parts supplied by reference TRBV7-8 and TRBJ2-7, is GAGVSQSPRYKVAKRGQDVALRCDPISGHVSLFWYQQALGQGPEFLTYFQNEAQLDKSGLPSDRFFAERPEGSVSTLKIQRTQQEDSAVYLCASSFGGMRYEQYFGPGTRLTVT.

The J gene is TRBJ2-7, the V gene TRBV28, with D hard to call. Germline CDR1 is MDHEN and CDR2 is SYDVKM. The CDR3 has 14 residues. With 3 bases removed from V and 4 bases from J, the gap between germline ends came to 13 bases. The CDR3 DNA is TGTGCCAGCAGTTTGCCGGGCCCCCAATACGAGCAGTACTTC. Protein sequence: CASSLPGPQYEQYF.

The chain carries TRBV11-3 and TRBJ2-7, with D perhaps TRBD2 (6 bases). Germline CDR1 and CDR2: SGHNT and YENEEA. This CDR3 contains 15 residues. Deletions cut 2 bases from V and 4 bases from J, with 15 bases between. CDR3 nucleotides: TGTGCCAGCAGCTTACGCGGGACGGGGATGTACGAGCAGTACTTC. It yields the protein CASSLRGTGMYEQYF.

This rearrangement joins TRBV3-1 (or the pseudogene TRBV3-2) to TRBJ2-1; D unresolved. The CDR3 consists of 12 residues. Germline V gene sequence: CDR1 LGHDT, CDR2 YNNKEL (reference sequence). V was trimmed by 1 base and J by 9 bases, leaving 7 bases between them. The CDR3 loop is CASSQAALEQFF. CDR3 DNA sequence: TGTGCCAGCAGCCAAGCAGCGCTTGAGCAGTTCTTC.

The V gene is TRBV10-3, the J gene TRBJ2-1, with TRBD2 identical over 9 bases. CDR3 length: 14 residues. Germline V gives CDR1 ENHRY, CDR2 SYGVKD. V lost 5 bases to trimming and J lost 6 bases; unmatched junction nucleotides: 5. The CDR3 reads CAISQPREGNEQFF. CDR3 sequence (DNA): TGTGCCATCAGTCAGCCGCGGGAGGGCAATGAGCAGTTCTTC.

The V gene is TRBV5-5, the J gene TRBJ2-1, with 13 bases fitting TRBD2. The germline V gene has CDR1 SGHKS and CDR2 YYEKEE (reference sequence). V lost 0 bases, J lost 6 bases, and 9 bases stayed unmatched. The CDR3 sequence is 18 residues long. Written as DNA, the CDR3 is TGTGCCAGCAGCTTGGGACAACTAGCGGGGGGGCTAATCAATGAGCAGTTCTTC. Its translation: CASSLGQLAGGLINEQFF. Drawing the rest from reference TRBV5-5 and TRBJ2-1, the complete variable domain is DAGVTQSPTHLIKTRGQQVTLRCSPISGHKSVSWYQQVLGQGPQFIFQYYEKEERGRGNFPDRFSARQFPNYSSELNVNALLLGDSALYLCASSLGQLAGGLINEQFFGPGTRLTVL.

This CDR3 is CASSFFGPSSYNSPLHF. In DNA, the CDR3 is TGCGCCAGCTCGTTTTTCGGCCCGAGCTCCTATAATTCACCCCTCCACTTT. The chain links TRBV5-1 to TRBJ1-6, with no clear D. The ends were cut back, 7 bases at V and 0 bases at J, with 17 bases in the middle. The CDR3 is 17 residues long. The germline V gene has CDR1 SGHRS and CDR2 YFSETQ.

In DNA, the CDR3 is TGCGCCAGCAGCGGCAGGGGGTCACCAACCTACGAGCAGTACTTC. Its translation is CASSGRGSPTYEQYF. The chain combines TRBV5-1 with TRBJ2-7, with 7 bases identical to TRBD1. Germline V gene data show CDR1 as SGHRS and CDR2 as YFSETQ. The trim removed 4 bases at V and 2 bases at J, leaving 9 bases unmatched. CDR3 length: 15 residues.

The count of this clone is one. The rearrangement links TRBV24-1 to TRBJ1-2, with no clear D. The CDR3 is made up of 16 amino acids. V was pared by 2 bases and J by 4 bases, with 16 bases between. Germline assignment: CDR1 KGHDR and CDR2 SFDVKD. As DNA, the CDR3 is TGTGCCACCAGTGATTCAAGACAACCTTCTTTCTATGGCTACACCTTC. This encodes CATSDSRQPSFYGYTF.

The CDR3 coding sequence is TGTGCCAGCTCACCAACCCAGACAGGGGGAACTGAAGCTTTCTTT. Translating it yields CASSPTQTGGTEAFF. The chain links TRBV18 to TRBJ1-1; 9 bases match TRBD1. The CDR3 is made up of 15 amino acids. Germline CDR1 KGHSH, CDR2 LQKENI. V lost 2 bases to trimming and J lost 5 bases; unmatched junction nucleotides: 6.

This chain uses TRBV28 with TRBJ1-2, with a tentative D call TRBD1 (6 bases). Germline CDR1 MDHEN, CDR2 SYDVKM. The CDR3 length is 16 residues. The V end was cut by 0 bases, the J end by 3 bases, with 14 bases between. The CDR3 is CASSLWTTGPHYGYTF. The CDR3 bases are TGTGCCAGCAGTTTATGGACGACAGGTCCTCACTATGGCTACACCTTC.

This clone was seen more than once but under ten times. J is TRBJ1-6 and V is TRBV28; 7 bases agree with TRBD1. V dropped 6 bases and J dropped 7; count of bases not matched to a gene: 9. The germline CDR1 and CDR2 sequences are MDHEN and SYDVKM. This CDR3 is 15 amino acids long. CDR3 sequence reads: CASRTLGGGNSPLHF. CDR3 DNA: TGTGCCAGCAGAACTCTAGGGGGCGGGAATTCACCCCTCCACTTT.

The gene calls are TRBV5-1 and TRBJ1-1; no clear D gene. Trimming left V 4 bases short and J 0 bases short, with 7 bases between. This CDR3 is built from 13 residues. Germline CDR1 SGHRS, CDR2 YFSETQ. CDR3 in amino acids: CASSITLNTEAFF. The CDR3 DNA reads TGCGCCAGCAGCATCACACTGAACACTGAAGCTTTCTTT.

The genes are TRBV5-1 and TRBJ1-4, with 9 bases lining up with TRBD1. Per the germline V gene, CDR1 is SGHRS and CDR2 is YFSETQ. This CDR3 is built from 16 residues. V dropped 4 bases and J dropped 7; count of bases not matched to a gene: 11. CDR3 bases: TGCGCCAGCAGCGGGGGACAGGGCCTCCGTGGTGAAAAACTGTTTTTT. This codes for CASSGGQGLRGEKLFF.

The chain recombines TRBV28 with TRBJ2-7; possibly TRBD2 for D (6 bases). V shed 6 bases and J shed 6 bases, with 12 bases lying between them. There are 12 residues in the CDR3. CDR1 and CDR2 (germline): MDHEN, SYDVKM. CDR3 in amino acids: CASSGSRSEQYF. The CDR3 coding sequence is TGTGCCAGCAGCGGGAGTCGGTCCGAGCAGTACTTC. The full variable domain, in which reference TRBV28 and TRBJ2-7 provide the parts outside the CDR3, is DVKVTQSSRYLVKRTGEKVFLECVQDMDHENMFWYRQDPGLGLRLIYFSYDVKMKEKGDIPEGYSVSREKKERFSLILESASTNQTSMYLCASSGSRSEQYFGPGTRLTVT.